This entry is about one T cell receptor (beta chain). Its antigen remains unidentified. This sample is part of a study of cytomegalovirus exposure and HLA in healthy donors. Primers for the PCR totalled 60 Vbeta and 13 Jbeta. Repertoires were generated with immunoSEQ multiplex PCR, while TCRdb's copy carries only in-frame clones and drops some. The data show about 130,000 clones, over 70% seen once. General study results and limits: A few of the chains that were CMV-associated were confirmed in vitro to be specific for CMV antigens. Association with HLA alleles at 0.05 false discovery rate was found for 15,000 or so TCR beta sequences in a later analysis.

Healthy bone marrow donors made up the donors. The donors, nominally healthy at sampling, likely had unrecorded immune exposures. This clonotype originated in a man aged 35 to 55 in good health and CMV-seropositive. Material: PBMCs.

Here the CDR3 DNA reads TGTGCCAGCAGCTTATTTAGGGAGGAGACCCAGTACTTC. Its protein is CASSLFREETQYF. The V and J genes are TRBV11-2 and TRBJ2-5; tentatively, D is TRBD2 (5 bases). The CDR3 runs to 13 residues. V gave up 2 bases and J gave up 5 bases, with 9 bases separating them. Per the germline V gene, CDR1 is SGHAT and CDR2 is FQNNGV.